A selection of T cell receptor beta chains follows, all from one sample in a study of blood T cell repertoires in COVID-19. The method was immunoSEQ multiplex PCR; TCRdb's version includes in-frame clones alone and lacks a portion of them. The sample holds roughly 380,000 clones, 85% to 90% seen once. Sequencing input: PBMCs or T cells enriched from blood (not recorded which). The receptors shown here come from a woman in her twenties or thirties who had been exposed to COVID-19. CDR3s include the opening cysteine and the closing phenylalanine or tryptophan. A D gene is named only where the DNA matches it firmly. Part of the rows lack a size; the others show once, few, many or a class for expanded clones.

D gene	V gene	clone size	J gene	CDR3 length	CDR3 DNA	CDR3 protein
TRBD2	TRBV6-5	.	TRBJ2-5	15	TGTGCCAGCAGTTCAACTAGCGGGGAGTTTGGGGAGCAGTACTTC	CASSSTSGEFGEQYF
.	TRBV28	.	TRBJ2-7	11	TGTGCCAGCAGTTCCCCCAACGAGCAGTACTTC	CASSSPNEQYF
TRBD1	TRBV4-1	.	TRBJ2-1	14	TGCGCCAGCAGCCAATGGACAGGGAGTGATGAGCAGTTCTTC	CASSQWTGSDEQFF
.	TRBV7-6	once	TRBJ1-1	18	TGTGCCAGCAGCTTAGTGGGGGGAGACAGCCCTGCTCACACTGAAGCTTTCTTT	CASSLVGGDSPAHTEAFF
.	TRBV5-1	.	TRBJ2-7	11	TGCGCCAGCAGCCGCGCGGGCGAGCAGTACTTC	CASSRAGEQYF
TRBD1	TRBV5-5	.	TRBJ2-1	15	TGTGCCAGCAGCCCCTCCGGGACAGGGAGAAATGAGCAGTTCTTC	CASSPSGTGRNEQFF
.	TRBV28	.	TRBJ2-5	16	TGTGCCAGCAGTTCAGGACGGGACTCGGACCAAGAGACCCAGTACTTC	CASSSGRDSDQETQYF
TRBD2	TRBV28	.	TRBJ2-1	14	TGTGCCACTGATAGCGGGAGGCATTACAATGAGCAGTTCTTC	CATDSGRHYNEQFF
.	TRBV19	.	TRBJ1-1	14	TGTGCCAGCCGTACGAGGGGGAGGGGGACTGAAGCTTTCTTT	CASRTRGRGTEAFF
TRBD2	TRBV11-3	.	TRBJ2-7	14	TGTGCCAGCAGCCCATTAGCGGGAGGTTACGAGCAGTACTTC	CASSPLAGGYEQYF
.	TRBV27	.	TRBJ1-2	14	TGTGCCAGCAGTTCGAAGCAGGGGCGGTATGGCTACACCTTC	CASSSKQGRYGYTF
.	TRBV7-3	.	TRBJ2-1	16	TGTGCCAGCAGCTTAAGAGGGTGGAGCTCCTACAATGAGCAGTTCTTC	CASSLRGWSSYNEQFF
.	TRBV2	.	TRBJ2-5	13	TGTGCCAGCCTGGGGACACTACAAGAGACCCAGTACTTC	CASLGTLQETQYF
TRBD2	TRBV3-1/TRBV3-2	.	TRBJ2-2	16	TGTGCCAGCACAAGATCGAGCGGGAGGGGTATCGGGGAGCTGTTTTTT	CASTRSSGRGIGELFF
TRBD1	TRBV19	.	TRBJ2-7	16	TGTGCCAGTAGTGCTACCACGACAGGGGGGTCTCACGAGCAGTACTTC	CASSATTTGGSHEQYF
TRBD2	TRBV6-2/TRBV6-3	.	TRBJ2-7	17	TGTGCCAGCAGTTACTCGCCTAGCGGGATAGGTAGATACGAGCAGTACTTC	CASSYSPSGIGRYEQYF
TRBD2	TRBV7-3	.	TRBJ2-5	15	TGTGCCAGCAGCTTACTAGCGGGAGCCCAAGAGACCCAGTACTTC	CASSLLAGAQETQYF
.	TRBV10-1	.	TRBJ2-2	15	TGCGCCAGCAGAGGACTCGCCCCGAACACCGGGGAGCTGTTTTTT	CASRGLAPNTGELFF
TRBD1	TRBV6-2/TRBV6-3	few	TRBJ1-1	12	TGTGCCAGCAGTGCACGACAGGGGCCGGCTTTCTTT	CASSARQGPAFF
TRBD2	TRBV5-8	.	TRBJ2-2	17	TGTGCCAGCAGCCGGGAGGGGGTCGTGGGCGACACCGGGGAGCTGTTTTTT	CASSREGVVGDTGELFF
.	TRBV27	.	TRBJ1-2	16	TGTGCCAGCAGCTATACAGGAAGTTTTCCTAACTATGGCTACACCTTC	CASSYTGSFPNYGYTF
TRBD1	TRBV3-1/TRBV3-2	.	TRBJ1-6	16	TGTGCCAGCAGCCAGGACCTACAGGGGGCCTATTCACCCCTCCACTTT	CASSQDLQGAYSPLHF
.	TRBV19	.	TRBJ1-4	15	TGTGCCAGTAGTATCCTTGACGGCGGAAGGGAAAAACTGTTTTTT	CASSILDGGREKLFF
TRBD2	TRBV27	.	TRBJ2-7	15	TGTGCCAGCAGTTTATCTCGGGGGGTTTCAGACGAGCAGTACTTC	CASSLSRGVSDEQYF
TRBD2	TRBV7-9	.	TRBJ2-7	12	TGTGCCAGCGGCGCGGGAGCTCACGAGCAGTACTTC	CASGAGAHEQYF
.	TRBV6-1	once	TRBJ2-1	14	TGTGCCAGCAGTGAAGCGGCGGAGGGGAATGAGCAGTTCTTC	CASSEAAEGNEQFF
TRBD1	TRBV7-9	.	TRBJ1-5	15	TGTGCCAGCAGCCCCCAGGGACAGACCAATCAGCCCCAGCATTTT	CASSPQGQTNQPQHF
.	TRBV4-1	.	TRBJ2-1	17	TGCGCCAGCAGCCAAGATAGGTTGGACTTTTCCTACAATGAGCAGTTCTTC	CASSQDRLDFSYNEQFF
TRBD1	TRBV15	.	TRBJ1-5	15	TGTGCCACCAGCAGACCGGGACAGGGTGGACAGCCCCAGCATTTT	CATSRPGQGGQPQHF
TRBD1	TRBV5-1	.	TRBJ1-2	15	TGCGCCAGCAGCTGGGGGACAGGGGGCCTCTATGGCTACACCTTC	CASSWGTGGLYGYTF
TRBD1	TRBV5-1	few	TRBJ1-1	14	TGCGCCAGCAGCTTGACAGGGGCAGGGACTGAAGCTTTCTTT	CASSLTGAGTEAFF
.	TRBV5-1	.	TRBJ1-1	15	TGCGCCAGCAGCTTGCGGCAGGACAGGAACACTGAAGCTTTCTTT	CASSLRQDRNTEAFF
TRBD2	TRBV5-1	.	TRBJ2-3	16	TGCGCCAGCAGAACTCTAGCGGAGAGGGGCACAGATACGCAGTATTTT	CASRTLAERGTDTQYF
.	TRBV5-6	.	TRBJ2-7	14	TGTGCCAGCAGCTTGGGCAGCGGTTCATACGAGCAGTACTTC	CASSLGSGSYEQYF
TRBD1	TRBV6-5	once	TRBJ2-7	15	TGTGCCAGCAGGGACCGGGACAGGGACGGCAACGAGCAGTACTTC	CASRDRDRDGNEQYF
.	TRBV28	.	TRBJ1-5	15	TGTGCCAGCAGTTGGGGTCAGGGAAGGTATCAGCCCCAGCATTTT	CASSWGQGRYQPQHF
.	TRBV6-5	.	TRBJ1-5	15	TGTGCCAGCAGTCGGGTATCTTATAGCAATCAGCCCCAGCATTTT	CASSRVSYSNQPQHF
TRBD1	TRBV5-1	.	TRBJ2-7	20	TGCGCCAGCAGCTTGGAAGGGAGAGGTGGGACAGGGGACTACAGGGGGGAGCAGTACTTC	CASSLEGRGGTGDYRGEQYF
.	TRBV7-3	.	TRBJ1-5	14	TGTGCCAGCAGCTTGTCGGGGGGAAATCAGCCCCAGCATTTT	CASSLSGGNQPQHF
TRBD1	TRBV6-5	.	TRBJ2-1	15	TGTGCCAGCAGTCCCCGGGACAGCATCACGGTGAGGGGGTTCTTC	CASSPRDSITVRGFF
.	TRBV10-1	.	TRBJ1-4	12	TGCGCCAGCAGTGAAACGGGAGAAAAACTGTTTTTT	CASSETGEKLFF
TRBD1	TRBV5-1	.	TRBJ1-4	16	TGCGCCAGCAGCTTGGCCGTAGGGGGCTTAGGGGAAAAACTGTTTTTT	CASSLAVGGLGEKLFF
.	TRBV19	.	TRBJ1-2	13	TGTGCCAGTAGTATCCCCATGACAGATGGCTACACCTTC	CASSIPMTDGYTF
.	TRBV5-1	.	TRBJ1-6	16	TGCGCCAGCAGCTTGTCCGGGACATTACTTGATTCACCCCTCCACTTT	CASSLSGTLLDSPLHF
.	TRBV7-9	few	TRBJ1-1	13	TGTGCCAGCAGCTTCTCGACAGGCGCTGAAGCTTTCTTT	CASSFSTGAEAFF
TRBD2	TRBV5-1	once	TRBJ2-5	15	TGCGCCAGCAGCTTGGCCCCGGGGGGGATCGAGACCCAGTACTTC	CASSLAPGGIETQYF
.	TRBV7-6	.	TRBJ2-5	16	TGTGCCAGCAGGTTCTCGGACAGATTTCCTGAGGAGACCCAGTACTTC	CASRFSDRFPEETQYF
TRBD1	TRBV11-3	.	TRBJ1-1	17	TGTGCCAGCAGCTTAGGACAGGGTCCAGGTTGGAACACTGAAGCTTTCTTT	CASSLGQGPGWNTEAFF
.	TRBV15	.	TRBJ2-1	11	TGTGCCACCAGCAGGGCCCTTCTCAGGATCTTC	CATSRALLRIF